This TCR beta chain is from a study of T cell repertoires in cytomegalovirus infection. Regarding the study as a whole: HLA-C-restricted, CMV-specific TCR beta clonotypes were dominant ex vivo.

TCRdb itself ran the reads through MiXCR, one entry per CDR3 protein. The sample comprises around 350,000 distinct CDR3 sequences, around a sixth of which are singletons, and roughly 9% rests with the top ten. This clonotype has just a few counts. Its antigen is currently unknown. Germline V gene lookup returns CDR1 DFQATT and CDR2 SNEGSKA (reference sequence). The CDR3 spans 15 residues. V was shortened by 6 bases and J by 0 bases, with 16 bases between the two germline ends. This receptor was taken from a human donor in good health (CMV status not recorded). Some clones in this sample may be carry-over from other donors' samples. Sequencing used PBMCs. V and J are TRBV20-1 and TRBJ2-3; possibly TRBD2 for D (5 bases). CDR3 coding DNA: TGCAGTGCAACCAAGGAACGGACTAGCACAGATACGCAGTATTTT. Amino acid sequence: CSATKERTSTDTQYF.